The 31 T cell receptor beta chains given below trace back to one sample, sequenced in a study of OX40 agonist ivuxolimab in advanced cancers. The library was produced with the immunoSEQ multiplex PCR assay. TCRdb took over this immuneACCESS table, retaining in-frame rearrangements with V and J assigned. Such tables are incomplete; in checked studies, under half of the missing clones stem from an unresolved V gene, and the remainder is unexplained. For this sample there are around 97,000 clones; around 85% appear just once. The ten largest clones take up over 4.5% of the sample. Source: CD4+ or CD8+ T cells sorted from blood, taken in a trial of the OX40 agonist ivuxolimab. The receptors were sampled from an adult with an advanced solid tumor such as melanoma, head and neck, liver or kidney cancer.

This chain connects TRBV7-9 to TRBJ1-1, with a possible D match to TRBD1 (5 bases). Deletions cut 5 bases from V and 3 bases from J, with 10 bases between. In germline, CDR1 is SEHNR, CDR2 FQNEAQ (reference sequence). The CDR3 loop spans 13 amino acids. CDR3 DNA sequence: TGTGCCAGCAGCCCCGACAGTTACACTGAAGCTTTCTTT. The encoded protein is CASSPDSYTEAFF.

Only one count was recorded for this clone. The rearrangement joins TRBV9 to TRBJ1-2, with TRBD1 identical over 12 bases. Germline assignment: CDR1 SGDLS and CDR2 YYNGEE. The CDR3 totals 16 residues. Unmatched junction bases numbered 8, after V lost 3 bases and J lost 5 bases. The CDR3 is CASSASRDRGRYGYTF. CDR3 DNA sequence: TGTGCCAGCAGCGCCTCCCGGGACAGGGGGCGATATGGCTACACCTTC.

The J gene is TRBJ2-3, the V gene TRBV7-3; tentatively, D is TRBD1 or TRBD2 (5 bases each). Trimming shortened V by 3 bases and J by 4 bases, and 14 bases separated the two germline ends. Germline V gene lookup returns CDR1 SGHTA and CDR2 FQGTGA. The CDR3 length is 15 residues. In DNA form, the CDR3 reads TGTGCCAGCAGCTTCGGGACGCCCGGGGCAGATACGCAGTATTTT. Residues: CASSFGTPGADTQYF. Combining the CDR3 with reference TRBV7-3 and TRBJ2-3 gives the whole variable domain GAGVSQTPSNKVTEKGKYVELRCDPISGHTALYWYRQSLGQGPEFLIYFQGTGAADDSGLPNDRFFAVRPEGSVSTLKIQRTERGDSAVYLCASSFGTPGADTQYFGPGTRLTVL.

The chain uses TRBV27 and TRBJ1-5; D gene ambiguous. Trimming removed 0 bases from V and 7 bases from J, with 7 bases in between. Germline V lookup: CDR1 MNHEY, CDR2 SMNVEV (reference sequence). The CDR3 runs to 13 residues. In DNA form, the CDR3 reads TGTGCCAGCAGTTTATCCCTAAGGCAGCCCCAGCATTTT. Translating it yields CASSLSLRQPQHF.

This clone was counted only a few times. The chain joins TRBV18 to TRBJ1-1; 8 bases are shared with TRBD1. The CDR3 extends over 12 amino acids. The V and J ends lost 4 bases and 9 bases, in that order; junction bases with no gene match: 4. Germline-derived CDR1 and CDR2 are KGHSH and LQKENI. CDR3 DNA sequence: TGTGCCAGCTCACAGGGACAGGCTAAAGCTTTCTTT. This translates into CASSQGQAKAFF.

This chain uses TRBV18 with TRBJ1-3, with D tentatively TRBD1 (5 bases). V dropped 3 bases and J dropped 8 bases, with 11 bases sitting between them. The length of the CDR3 is 13 residues. CDR1 is KGHSH, CDR2 LQKENI, per germline. The CDR3 spells CASSPRRADTIYF. The CDR3, as DNA: TGTGCCAGCTCACCCCGCAGGGCAGACACCATATATTTT.

This chain connects TRBV28 to TRBJ1-5; weak D call: TRBD1 (5 bases). The CDR3 totals 14 residues. V lost 3 bases to trimming and J lost 4 bases, with 10 bases between them. Germline V gene sequence: CDR1 MDHEN, CDR2 SYDVKM. The CDR3 here is CASSFGAANQPQHF. The CDR3 DNA is TGTGCCAGCAGTTTTGGGGCAGCTAATCAGCCCCAGCATTTT.

The chain combines TRBV5-1 with TRBJ2-1; no reliable D call. The CDR3 loop spans 15 amino acids. CDR1 is SGHRS, CDR2 YFSETQ, per germline. V was cut by 0 bases and J by 6 bases, with 13 bases left in between. CDR3 sequence (DNA): TGCGCCAGCAGCTTGGGTCCGGGCGTGGGCAATGAGCAGTTCTTC. It specifies CASSLGPGVGNEQFF. Drawing the rest from reference TRBV5-1 and TRBJ2-1, the complete variable domain is KAGVTQTPRYLIKTRGQQVTLSCSPISGHRSVSWYQQTPGQGLQFLFEYFSETQRNKGNFPGRFSGRQFSNSRSEMNVSTLELGDSALYLCASSLGPGVGNEQFFGPGTRLTVL.

The chain recombines TRBV30 with TRBJ2-5; 9 positions agree with TRBD1. The length of the CDR3 is 13 residues. The V segment lost 5 bases and the J segment 5 bases; nucleotides outside the gene matches: 6. Per germline, CDR1 GTSNPN and CDR2 SVGIG (reference sequence). The CDR3 is CAWDTGGLETQYF. In nucleotides, the CDR3 is TGTGCCTGGGATACAGGGGGCCTGGAGACCCAGTACTTC.

This clone came up a few times. The rearrangement joins TRBV5-8 to TRBJ2-5; D is tentatively TRBD1 or TRBD2 (5 bases each). The CDR3 is 14 residues long. The V gene lost 0 bases and the J gene lost 5 bases, with 11 bases spanning the gap. The V gene's germline CDR1 is SGHTS and CDR2 YDEGEE. CDR3 amino acids: CASSLGRDGETQYF. The CDR3 nucleotides read TGTGCCAGCAGCTTGGGCAGGGACGGTGAGACCCAGTACTTC.

The CDR3, as DNA: TGTGCCAGCAGAAACACGACTAGCGGGTACGAGCAGTACTTC. Translated: CASRNTTSGYEQYF. The V call is TRBV7-2, the J call TRBJ2-7; 10 bases are shared with TRBD2. CDR1 and CDR2 (germline): SGHTA, FQGNSA. The CDR3 is 14 amino acids. J lost 4 bases, V lost 6 bases, and 6 bases had no gene match. Variable domain in full (rest from reference TRBV7-2 and TRBJ2-7): GAGVSQSPSNKVTEKGKDVELRCDPISGHTALYWYRQSLGQGLEFLIYFQGNSAPDKSGLPSDRFSAERTGGSVSTLTIQRTQQEDSAVYLCASRNTTSGYEQYFGPGTRLTVT.

J is TRBJ2-7 and V is TRBV7-9; tentatively, D is TRBD1 or TRBD2 (6 bases each). The CDR3 spans 14 residues. With 4 bases removed from V and 7 bases from J, the gap between germline ends came to 17 bases. CDR1 is SEHNR, CDR2 FQNEAQ, per germline (reference sequence). CDR3 loop: CASSWGGTPREQYF. In nucleotides, the CDR3 is TGTGCCAGCAGCTGGGGCGGGACACCTAGAGAGCAGTACTTC.

The chain recombines TRBV7-3 with TRBJ2-2; tentatively, D is TRBD2 (6 bases). V gave up 2 bases and J gave up 1 base, with 11 bases separating them. Per germline, CDR1 SGHTA and CDR2 FQGTGA. The CDR3 covers 16 residues. CDR3 DNA: TGTGCCAGCAGCTTAGGCGGGACGAGGAACACCGGGGAGCTGTTTTTT. Translated, it gives CASSLGGTRNTGELFF.

In its sample, this clone was seen many times. This chain connects TRBV5-4 to TRBJ2-5; D is possibly TRBD2 (5 bases). This CDR3 region has 17 residues. Germline assignment: CDR1 SGHNT and CDR2 YYREEE (reference sequence). Trimming took 4 bases from V and 0 from J, leaving 19 bases between them. CDR3 region: CASSLNRGNAYQETQYF. The CDR3, as DNA: TGTGCCAGCAGCCTTAACCGGGGTAACGCTTACCAAGAGACCCAGTACTTC. The whole variable domain, remainder taken from reference TRBV5-4 and TRBJ2-5, is ETGVTQSPTHLIKTRGQQVTLRCSSQSGHNTVSWYQQALGQGPQFIFQYYREEENGRGNFPPRFSGLQFPNYSSELNVNALELDDSALYLCASSLNRGNAYQETQYFGPGTRLLVL.

The chain employs TRBV5-5 and TRBJ2-5, with D unresolved. Germline V gives CDR1 SGHKS, CDR2 YYEKEE (reference sequence). Trimming took off 0 bases at V and 13 bases at J, with 22 bases between the two ends. This CDR3 has 15 residues. CDR3 in DNA: TGTGCCAGCAGCTTGGAAAGTCAATTGGTGGGCAAGGGGTACTTC. It translates to CASSLESQLVGKGYF.

The CDR3 sequence is CASSSQTGLGNQPQHF. The CDR3, as DNA: TGTGCCAGCAGCTCCCAGACAGGGCTGGGGAATCAGCCCCAGCATTTT. The chain joins TRBV5-6 to TRBJ1-5, with 7 bases fitting TRBD1. The trim removed 3 bases at V and 4 bases at J, leaving 10 bases unmatched. The CDR3 loop spans 16 amino acids. Germline assignment: CDR1 SGHDT and CDR2 YYEEEE.

V gene TRBV2 combines with J gene TRBJ2-2; D remains unclear. The V gene's germline CDR1 is SNHLY and CDR2 FYNNEI. This CDR3 region has 12 residues. Trimming removed 8 bases at V and 4 bases at J, with 8 bases between. The CDR3 region is CASGDGTGELFF. CDR3 coding DNA: TGTGCCAGCGGAGACGGCACCGGGGAGCTGTTTTTT.

The chain carries TRBV20-1 and TRBJ2-5; D gene ambiguous. Trimming stripped 3 bases from V and 2 bases from J, with 4 bases between. Per germline, CDR1 DFQATT and CDR2 SNEGSKA (reference sequence). There are 11 residues in the CDR3. The CDR3 reads CSARGQETQYF. CDR3 coding DNA: TGCAGTGCTAGGGGGCAAGAGACCCAGTACTTC.

The chain combines TRBV27 with TRBJ1-1; TRBD1 might be the D (6 bases). The CDR3 length is 16 residues. V lost 6 bases to trimming and J lost 1 base, with 18 bases between them. Germline CDR1 MNHEY, CDR2 SMNVEV (reference sequence). In DNA form, the CDR3 reads TGTGCCAGCAGACCACTCCCCGGGACACAGAACACTGAAGCTTTCTTT. Protein sequence: CASRPLPGTQNTEAFF.

V gene TRBV5-1 combines with J gene TRBJ1-1; unclear D gene. The germline V and J ends were trimmed by 0 bases and 0 bases, with 6 bases remaining between them. Germline V gives CDR1 SGHRS, CDR2 YFSETQ. The CDR3 has 14 amino acids. The CDR3 loop reads CASSLATLNTEAFF. CDR3 coding DNA: TGCGCCAGCAGCTTGGCCACTCTGAACACTGAAGCTTTCTTT.

Here the CDR3 reads CASSSLNSYILSGANVLTF. CDR3 nucleotides: TGTGCCAGCAGCTCTCTGAACAGTTATATACTCTCTGGGGCCAACGTCCTGACTTTC. The chain has TRBV7-9 and TRBJ2-6; D unresolved. The CDR3 is 19 residues long. V lost 4 bases to trimming and J lost 0 bases, with 19 bases between them. CDR1 is SEHNR, CDR2 FQNEAQ, per germline (reference sequence). Supplemented by reference TRBV7-9 and TRBJ2-6, the full variable domain reads DTGVSQNPRHKITKRGQNVTFRCDPISEHNRLYWYRQTLGQGPEFLTYFQNEAQLEKSRLLSDRFSAERPKGSFSTLEIQRTEQGDSAMYLCASSSLNSYILSGANVLTFGAGSRLTVL.

The count of this clone is one. The chain uses TRBV19 and TRBJ1-1; D possibly corresponds to TRBD1 (5 bases). Trimming removed 3 bases at V and 2 bases at J, with 7 bases between. Germline CDR1 is LNHDA and CDR2 is SQIVND (reference sequence). This CDR3 spans 13 amino acids. CDR3 protein: CASSMGPNTEAFF. CDR3 nucleotide sequence: TGTGCCAGTAGTATGGGGCCCAACACTGAAGCTTTCTTT.

This clone appeared once. The CDR3 DNA follows: TGTGCCAGCAGTTTTCGGACAGGGAGTTTGGAGACCCAGTACTTC. Amino acid sequence: CASSFRTGSLETQYF. The V and J genes are TRBV6-6 and TRBJ2-5, with 8 bases fitting TRBD1. CDR1 and CDR2 (germline): MNHNY, SVGAGI (reference sequence). Trimming removed 4 bases from V and 5 bases from J; junction bases left unmatched: 9. The CDR3 covers 15 residues.

The rearrangement links TRBV11-3 to TRBJ2-7; D might be TRBD1 (5 bases). Trimming removed 3 bases from V and 2 bases from J, with 8 bases in between. Germline CDR1 SGHNT, CDR2 YENEEA. This CDR3 has 13 amino acids. The CDR3 loop reads CASSLDTTYEQYF. CDR3 DNA: TGTGCCAGCAGCTTGGACACCACCTACGAGCAGTACTTC.

Remarks on this clone: One end of the junction is discordant with germline, which a read error may explain. V is TRBV7-7 and J is TRBJ2-5; D is possibly TRBD1 or TRBD2 (6 bases each). The germline V gene encodes CDR1 SSHAT and CDR2 FNYEAQ (reference sequence). The CDR3 is 15 amino acids. Written as DNA, the CDR3 is TGTGCTAGCAGCTTATCCTGGGGGGCAGGAGAGACCCAGTACTTC. This codes for CASSLSWGAGETQYF.

This chain links TRBV5-4 with TRBJ1-2, with D tentatively TRBD1 (5 bases). V gave up 0 bases and J gave up 4 bases, with 16 bases separating them. The CDR3 is 16 residues long. The germline V gene encodes CDR1 SGHNT and CDR2 YYREEE (reference sequence). CDR3 in amino acids: CASSLGSQGRSYGYTF. The CDR3 DNA sequence: TGTGCCAGCAGCTTGGGGTCGCAGGGAAGGTCCTATGGCTACACCTTC.

The genes are TRBV4-2 and TRBJ2-7, with TRBD1 as a possible D gene (6 bases). The V and J ends lost 2 bases and 3 bases respectively, with 11 bases between them. Germline assignment: CDR1 LGHNA and CDR2 YNFKEQ. The CDR3 has 14 amino acids. The CDR3 protein is CASSQPGQSYEQYF. The CDR3 bases are TGTGCCAGCAGCCAACCGGGACAAAGCTACGAGCAGTACTTC.

Concerning this clone itself: Other DNA sequences in this specimen translate into the identical CDR3. The chain combines TRBV11-3 with TRBJ2-5; D gene uncertain. Germline V gives CDR1 SGHNT, CDR2 YENEEA. V was clipped by 3 bases and J by 2 bases, with 1 base between them. CDR3 length equals 11 residues. CDR3 in DNA: TGTGCCAGCAGCTTTCAAGAGACCCAGTACTTC. This gives the protein CASSFQETQYF.

This sequence joins TRBV27 and TRBJ1-1; the match to TRBD1 covers 7 bases. Germline trimming cut 5 bases from V and 0 bases from J; bases unmatched to any gene: 3. Germline CDR1 is MNHEY and CDR2 is SMNVEV (reference sequence). CDR3 length: 14 residues. DNA for the CDR3: TGTGCCAGCAGTAGGGGACAGATGAACACTGAAGCTTTCTTT. Amino acids: CASSRGQMNTEAFF.

The rearrangement links TRBV6-5 to TRBJ1-5; D might be TRBD1 (5 bases). Germline V gives CDR1 MNHEY, CDR2 SVGAGI. The CDR3 consists of 14 residues. V dropped 0 bases and J dropped 7 bases, with 10 bases sitting between them. CDR3 residues: CASSYSQGRQPQHF. The CDR3 bases are TGTGCCAGCAGTTACTCTCAGGGTAGACAGCCCCAGCATTTT.

V usage is TRBV30 and J usage is TRBJ1-4, with D perhaps TRBD1 (6 bases). There are 13 residues in the CDR3. CDR1 is GTSNPN and CDR2 is SVGIG in the germline V gene (reference sequence). V was cut by 6 bases and J by 7 bases, with 15 bases left in between. This chain's CDR3 is CACTGTGGEKLFF. The CDR3 coding sequence is TGTGCCTGTACAGGGACGGGCGGTGAAAAACTGTTTTTT.